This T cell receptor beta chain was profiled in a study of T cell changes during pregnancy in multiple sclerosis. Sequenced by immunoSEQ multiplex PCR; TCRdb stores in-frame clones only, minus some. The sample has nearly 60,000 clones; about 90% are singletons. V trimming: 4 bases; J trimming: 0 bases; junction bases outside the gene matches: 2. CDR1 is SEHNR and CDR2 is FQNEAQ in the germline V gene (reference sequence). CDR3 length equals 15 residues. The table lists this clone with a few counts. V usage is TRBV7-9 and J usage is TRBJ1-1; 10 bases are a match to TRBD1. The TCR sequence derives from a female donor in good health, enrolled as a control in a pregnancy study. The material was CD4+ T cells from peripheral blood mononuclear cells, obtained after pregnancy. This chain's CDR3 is CASSWDRGVNTEAFF. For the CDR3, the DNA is TGTGCCAGCAGCTGGGACAGGGGAGTGAACACTGAAGCTTTCTTT.